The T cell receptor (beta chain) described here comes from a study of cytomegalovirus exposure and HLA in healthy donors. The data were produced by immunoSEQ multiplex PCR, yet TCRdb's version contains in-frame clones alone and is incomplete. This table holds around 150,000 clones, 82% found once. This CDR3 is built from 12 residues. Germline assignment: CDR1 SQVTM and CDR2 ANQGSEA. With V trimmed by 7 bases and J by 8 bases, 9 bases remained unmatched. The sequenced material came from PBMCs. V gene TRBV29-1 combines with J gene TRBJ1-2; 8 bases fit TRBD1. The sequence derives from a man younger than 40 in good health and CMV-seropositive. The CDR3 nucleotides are TGCAGCGCCGAACGGACAGGGTTCGGCTACACCTTC. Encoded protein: CSAERTGFGYTF. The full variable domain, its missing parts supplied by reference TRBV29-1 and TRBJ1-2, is SAVISQKPSRDICQRGTSLTIQCQVDSQVTMMFWYRQQPGQSLTLIATANQGSEATYESGFVIDKFPISRPNLTFSTLTVSNMSPEDSSIYLCSAERTGFGYTFGSGTRLTVV.